These 25 T cell receptor beta chains were all obtained from the same sample, sequenced in a study of T cells in Graves' hyperthyroidism and ophthalmopathy. Using RNA transcripts as the source, TCR beta CDR3 regions were amplified. When the TCR CDR3 underwent first-round RT-PCR, the HTBI primer set was used. MiXCR, run by TCRdb on the multiplex PCR reads, gives a single entry per CDR3 protein. The repertoire includes approximately 380,000 distinct CDR3 sequences, more than 13% of them detected once, and 25% to 30% sits in the top ten. The material sequenced was blood. The receptors derive from a man in his fifties or sixties with Graves' ophthalmopathy.

This clonotype was seen at least ten times. This rearrangement joins TRBV5-1 to TRBJ1-2; tentative D call: TRBD1 (5 bases). Germline CDR1 and CDR2: SGHRS and YFSETQ. This CDR3 is built from 15 residues. Trimming took off 0 bases at V and 2 bases at J, with 11 bases between the two ends. The CDR3 reads CASSLGGRQNYGYTF. The DNA of the CDR3 is TGCGCCAGCAGCTTGGGGGGGAGGCAAAACTATGGCTACACCTTC. The full variable domain, completed using reference TRBV5-1 and TRBJ1-2, is KAGVTQTPRYLIKTRGQQVTLSCSPISGHRSVSWYQQTPGQGLQFLFEYFSETQRNKGNFPGRFSGRQFSNSRSEMNVSTLELGDSALYLCASSLGGRQNYGYTFGSGTRLTVV.

The table lists this clonotype with a few counts. The J gene is TRBJ1-1, the V gene TRBV27, with TRBD1 identical over 7 bases. The germline V gene has CDR1 MNHEY and CDR2 SMNVEV (reference sequence). This CDR3 has 13 amino acids. V lost 5 bases and J lost 4; bases outside the gene matches: 4. CDR3 DNA sequence: TGTGCCAGCAGTCCAGGGGGATTCACTGAAGCTTTCTTT. It translates to CASSPGGFTEAFF.

The sample holds many counts of this clonotype. The V gene is TRBV2, the J gene TRBJ2-7, with 7 bases lining up with TRBD2. V was clipped by 4 bases and J by 1 base; unmatched bases: 10. Germline loops: CDR1 SNHLY, CDR2 FYNNEI. This CDR3 comprises 16 residues. The CDR3 loop reads CASSGHPLGGSYEQYF. For the CDR3, the DNA is TGTGCCAGCAGTGGCCATCCCCTGGGGGGGTCCTACGAGCAGTACTTC.

This clonotype was seen only a few times. V and J are TRBV7-2 and TRBJ2-1, with TRBD1 matching 12 bases. The CDR3 totals 15 residues. The V segment lost 5 bases and the J segment 5 bases; nucleotides outside the gene matches: 4. CDR1 SGHTA and CDR2 FQGNSA come from the germline V gene. CDR3 nucleotides: TGTGCCAGCAGCCCCCGGGACAGGGGGCACAATGAGCAGTTCTTC. Its translation: CASSPRDRGHNEQFF.

CDR3 sequence reads: CASSQTGVSYEQYF. The CDR3 DNA is TGCGCCAGCAGCCAAACCGGGGTTTCCTACGAGCAGTACTTC. The V call is TRBV4-1, the J call TRBJ2-7; perhaps TRBD2 as D (5 bases). Germline V gives CDR1 MGHRA, CDR2 YSYEKL. The V end lost 2 bases, the J end lost 1 base, and 9 bases lay between the germline ends. The CDR3 spans 14 residues.

This clonotype has ten or more counts. This chain links TRBV18 with TRBJ1-3; 7 bases are a match to TRBD1. Germline-derived CDR1 and CDR2 are KGHSH and LQKENI. The CDR3 spans 16 residues. Unmatched junction bases numbered 9, after V lost 1 base and J lost 6 bases. CDR3: CASSPQSTGRVNTIYF. DNA of the CDR3: TGTGCCAGCTCACCACAGTCGACAGGGCGGGTAAACACCATATATTTT.

This clonotype was seen a few times. This chain links TRBV18 with TRBJ2-2; 7 nucleotides agree with TRBD1. The CDR3 extends over 15 amino acids. V was clipped by 4 bases and J by 6 bases; unmatched bases: 8. Germline values: CDR1 KGHSH, CDR2 LQKENI. As DNA, the CDR3 is TGTGCCAGCTCACAACCCGGGACAGACGCCGGGGAGCTGTTTTTT. Its translation: CASSQPGTDAGELFF.

The rearrangement joins TRBV29-1 to TRBJ2-7, with D perhaps given as TRBD1 or TRBD2 (5 bases each). Trimming took off 6 bases at V and 2 bases at J, with 20 bases between the two ends. The CDR3 loop spans 15 amino acids. In germline, CDR1 is SQVTM, CDR2 ANQGSEA. The CDR3 sequence is CSVRGALLGPYEQYF. Here the CDR3 DNA reads TGCAGCGTGAGAGGGGCCCTTCTGGGCCCCTACGAGCAGTACTTC.

In its sample, this clonotype was seen once. A much larger clone is a single base away; this may be a read error. The chain carries TRBV12-3 or TRBV12-4 and TRBJ2-1; D not resolved. The CDR3 consists of 14 residues. Trimming removed 0 bases at V and 10 bases at J, with 13 bases between. The CDR3 region has the DNA TGTGCCAGCAGTTTAGCGTTCTACGCCAACGAGCAGTTCTTC. Translating it yields CASSLAFYANEQFF.

V is TRBV29-1 and J is TRBJ1-5; 7 nucleotides align to TRBD1. This CDR3 has 14 amino acids. Unmatched junction bases numbered 8, after V lost 4 bases and J lost 5 bases. Germline V gene sequence: CDR1 SQVTM, CDR2 ANQGSEA. DNA of the CDR3: TGCAGCGTTGCCTCCGGTACAGGGGATCAGCCCCAGCATTTT. This translates into CSVASGTGDQPQHF. The complete variable domain, with remaining parts taken from reference TRBV29-1 and TRBJ1-5, reads SAVISQKPSRDICQRGTSLTIQCQVDSQVTMMFWYRQQPGQSLTLIATANQGSEATYESGFVIDKFPISRPNLTFSTLTVSNMSPEDSSIYLCSVASGTGDQPQHFGDGTRLSIL.

This clonotype came up a few times. The V gene is TRBV29-1, the J gene TRBJ2-7; the D gene is possibly TRBD1 (7 bases). The V gene's germline CDR1 is SQVTM and CDR2 ANQGSEA. The CDR3 length is 13 residues. Trimming shortened V by 4 bases and J by 2 bases, and 12 bases separated the two germline ends. The CDR3 DNA reads TGCAGCGTTGCAGGAGGGGGCACCTACGAGCAGTACTTC. This codes for CSVAGGGTYEQYF.

This clonotype showed up many times. The gene calls are TRBV20-1 and TRBJ2-3, with a weak D call TRBD1 (5 bases). The CDR3 consists of 13 residues. The germline V and J ends were trimmed by 7 bases and 1 base, with 12 bases remaining between them. Germline V lookup: CDR1 DFQATT, CDR2 SNEGSKA (reference sequence). This CDR3 reads CSVRSQGTDTQYF. CDR3 DNA: TGCAGTGTACGCTCACAGGGCACAGATACGCAGTATTTT.

The V gene is TRBV27, the J gene TRBJ2-3; 7 bases agree with TRBD1. The CDR3 is 18 residues long. The V segment lost 2 bases and the J segment 0 bases; nucleotides outside the gene matches: 11. Germline V gives CDR1 MNHEY, CDR2 SMNVEV (reference sequence). In nucleotides, the CDR3 is TGTGCCAGCAGTTTACGCCCATACGACAGGGCTAGCACAGATACGCAGTATTTT. It specifies CASSLRPYDRASTDTQYF.

This clonotype was recorded at least ten times. V usage is TRBV7-2 and J usage is TRBJ2-5; D may be TRBD2 (5 bases). CDR3 length equals 13 residues. Trimming left V 4 bases short and J 5 bases short, with 11 bases between. Germline V lookup: CDR1 SGHTA, CDR2 FQGNSA. The DNA for the CDR3 is TGTGCCAGCAGCTCAACGACGGGGGAGACCCAGTACTTC. Amino acids: CASSSTTGETQYF.

The sample holds a few counts of this clonotype. This chain links TRBV7-9 with TRBJ2-3; tentatively, D is TRBD2 (5 bases). CDR1 and CDR2 from the germline V gene are SEHNR and FQNEAQ (reference sequence). The CDR3 has 15 residues. V lost 6 bases, J lost 0 bases, and 13 bases lay in between. CDR3: CASRVGRTSTDTQYF. CDR3 coding DNA: TGTGCCAGCAGGGTTGGGAGAACTAGCACAGATACGCAGTATTTT.

There are many counts of this clonotype. The V call is TRBV24-1, the J call TRBJ2-7, with 10 bases lining up with TRBD2. The CDR3 loop spans 15 amino acids. Germline CDR1 and CDR2: KGHDR and SFDVKD. V trimming: 5 bases; J trimming: 4 bases; junction bases outside the gene matches: 7. The CDR3 DNA follows: TGTGCCACCAGTGCCACTGGGACTAGCGCGTACGAGCAGTACTTC. Protein product: CATSATGTSAYEQYF.

This clonotype was picked up many times. The gene calls are TRBV29-1 and TRBJ2-7, with D maybe TRBD2 (9 bases). Per the germline V gene, CDR1 is SQVTM and CDR2 is ANQGSEA. The CDR3 has 14 residues. The germline V and J ends were trimmed by 6 bases and 4 bases, with 19 bases remaining between them. CDR3 coding DNA: TGCAGCGTCCAGGGGGCGGGAGGGCCGTACGAGCAGTACTTC. This gives the protein CSVQGAGGPYEQYF.

A note on this clonotype: Being one base from a much bigger clone, this may be a read error. The chain is built from TRBV5-1 and TRBJ2-7, with 12 nucleotides matching TRBD2. The CDR3 is 16 residues long. Germline loops: CDR1 SGHRS, CDR2 YFSETQ. Germline trimming cut 0 bases from V and 1 base from J; bases unmatched to any gene: 2. Here the CDR3 DNA reads TGCGCCAGCAGCTTGGACGGACTAGCGGGATCCTACGAGCAGTACTTC. Encoded protein: CASSLDGLAGSYEQYF.

The count of this clonotype is one. Here the CDR3 reads CASSLETLVNEQFF. DNA for the CDR3: TGTGCCAGCAGCTTAGAGACACTGGTAAATGAGCAGTTCTTC. The J gene is TRBJ2-1, the V gene TRBV2; D not certain. This CDR3 spans 14 amino acids. Trimming took 6 bases from V and 7 from J, leaving 16 bases between them. Germline CDR1 is SNHLY and CDR2 is FYNNEI.

This clonotype was counted at least ten times. Germline and junction disagree at one end, which may indicate a read error. This chain joins TRBV2 and TRBJ2-3; 8 bases map to TRBD1. Per the germline V gene, CDR1 is SNHLY and CDR2 is FYNNEI. The CDR3 length is 15 residues. DNA for the CDR3: TGTGCCAGCAGGGAAGCGGACAGGGAAGCAGATACGCAGTATTTT. Protein product: CASREADREADTQYF. Full variable domain (remainder filled in from reference TRBV2 and TRBJ2-3): EPEVTQTPSHQVTQMGQEVILRCVPISNHLYFYWYRQILGQKVEFLVSFYNNEISEKSEIFDDQFSVERPDGSNFTLKIRSTKLEDSAMYFCASREADREADTQYFGPGTRLTVL.

V is TRBV6-1 and J is TRBJ2-5, with unresolved D. The CDR3 consists of 12 residues. Trimming took 7 bases from V and 4 from J, leaving 10 bases between them. The germline CDR1 and CDR2 sequences are MNHNS and SASEGT. CDR3 nucleotides: TGTGCCAGCAAGTGGGTGTCAGAGACCCAGTACTTC. Residues: CASKWVSETQYF.

J is TRBJ1-4 and V is TRBV7-9, with D uncertain. Germline loops: CDR1 SEHNR, CDR2 FQNEAQ (reference sequence). The CDR3 consists of 13 residues. V lost 1 base to trimming and J lost 8 bases, with 8 bases between them. In DNA, the CDR3 is TGTGCCAGCAGCTTAGAATGGGGAGAAAAACTGTTTTTT. It specifies CASSLEWGEKLFF.

The sample holds a few counts of this clonotype. The V gene is TRBV14, the J gene TRBJ2-4, with 7 bases matching TRBD1. The CDR3 spans 13 residues. Per germline, CDR1 SGHDN and CDR2 FVKESK. J gave up 8 bases and V 4 bases, and 5 bases lay outside the gene matches. Here the CDR3 reads CASSRKGADIQYF. In DNA form, the CDR3 reads TGTGCCAGCAGCCGCAAGGGGGCTGACATTCAGTACTTC. Variable domain in full (rest from reference TRBV14 and TRBJ2-4): EAGVTQFPSHSVIEKGQTVTLRCDPISGHDNLYWYRRVMGKEIKFLLHFVKESKQDESGMPNNRFLAERTGGTYSTLKVQPAELEDSGVYFCASSRKGADIQYFGAGTRLSVL.

V gene TRBV7-6 combines with J gene TRBJ2-1; D possibly corresponds to TRBD1 (6 bases). Germline V gene data show CDR1 as SGHVS and CDR2 as FNYEAQ. The CDR3 sequence is 16 residues long. Trimming left V 0 bases short and J 7 bases short, with 16 bases between. The CDR3 DNA sequence: TGTGCCAGCAGCTTAGCGTTGAGAGGGGGTGGGAATGAGCAGTTCTTC. Translation: CASSLALRGGGNEQFF.

This clonotype was observed at least ten times. The CDR3 loop reads CASSPSPRGEQYF. The CDR3 DNA reads TGTGCCAGCAGTCCCTCCCCCCGGGGCGAGCAGTACTTC. This chain joins TRBV28 and TRBJ2-7; possibly TRBD2 for D (5 bases). Germline CDR1 MDHEN, CDR2 SYDVKM. The CDR3 runs to 13 residues. With 5 bases removed from V and 6 bases from J, the gap between germline ends came to 14 bases.